Each of the 2 T cell receptor beta chains below was sequenced from the same sample in a study of post-analysis software for immune sequencing data. Prepared TCR beta cDNA libraries contained unique molecular identifiers. TCRdb ran MiXCR on the PCR reads and lists one entry per CDR3 protein. The sample comprises hundreds of thousands of distinct CDR3 sequences, roughly 29% of which are singletons, and more than 0.45% rests with the top ten. Study outcomes and limitations: Higher frequency in patients than in controls was seen for a handful of TRBV segments, with TRBV5-6, TRBV5-1 and TRBV20-1 among them.

Their target antigens are unknown. Sequenced: blood. These receptors came from a girl aged 5 to 17 with multiple sclerosis.

The V call is TRBV6-2 or TRBV6-3, the J call TRBJ2-5; 11 bases are shared with TRBD2. The CDR3 sequence is 14 residues long. CDR1 and CDR2 from the germline V gene are MNHEY and SVGEGT. V lost 8 bases, J lost 11 bases, and 13 bases stayed unmatched. CDR3 region: CASQLAGATNEQYF. DNA of the CDR3: TGTGCCAGCCAACTAGCGGGAGCGACCAATGAGCAGTACTTC.

The chain uses TRBV20-1 and TRBJ1-5; D is unresolved. Between the trimmed V and J ends, which lost 0 bases and 7 bases, there was a span of 19 bases. The germline V gene has CDR1 DFQATT and CDR2 SNEGSKA (reference sequence). The CDR3 runs to 16 residues. The CDR3 here is CSARDAQTLLDQPQHF. DNA for the CDR3: TGCAGTGCTAGAGATGCCCAAACCCTTTTAGACCAGCCCCAGCATTTT.